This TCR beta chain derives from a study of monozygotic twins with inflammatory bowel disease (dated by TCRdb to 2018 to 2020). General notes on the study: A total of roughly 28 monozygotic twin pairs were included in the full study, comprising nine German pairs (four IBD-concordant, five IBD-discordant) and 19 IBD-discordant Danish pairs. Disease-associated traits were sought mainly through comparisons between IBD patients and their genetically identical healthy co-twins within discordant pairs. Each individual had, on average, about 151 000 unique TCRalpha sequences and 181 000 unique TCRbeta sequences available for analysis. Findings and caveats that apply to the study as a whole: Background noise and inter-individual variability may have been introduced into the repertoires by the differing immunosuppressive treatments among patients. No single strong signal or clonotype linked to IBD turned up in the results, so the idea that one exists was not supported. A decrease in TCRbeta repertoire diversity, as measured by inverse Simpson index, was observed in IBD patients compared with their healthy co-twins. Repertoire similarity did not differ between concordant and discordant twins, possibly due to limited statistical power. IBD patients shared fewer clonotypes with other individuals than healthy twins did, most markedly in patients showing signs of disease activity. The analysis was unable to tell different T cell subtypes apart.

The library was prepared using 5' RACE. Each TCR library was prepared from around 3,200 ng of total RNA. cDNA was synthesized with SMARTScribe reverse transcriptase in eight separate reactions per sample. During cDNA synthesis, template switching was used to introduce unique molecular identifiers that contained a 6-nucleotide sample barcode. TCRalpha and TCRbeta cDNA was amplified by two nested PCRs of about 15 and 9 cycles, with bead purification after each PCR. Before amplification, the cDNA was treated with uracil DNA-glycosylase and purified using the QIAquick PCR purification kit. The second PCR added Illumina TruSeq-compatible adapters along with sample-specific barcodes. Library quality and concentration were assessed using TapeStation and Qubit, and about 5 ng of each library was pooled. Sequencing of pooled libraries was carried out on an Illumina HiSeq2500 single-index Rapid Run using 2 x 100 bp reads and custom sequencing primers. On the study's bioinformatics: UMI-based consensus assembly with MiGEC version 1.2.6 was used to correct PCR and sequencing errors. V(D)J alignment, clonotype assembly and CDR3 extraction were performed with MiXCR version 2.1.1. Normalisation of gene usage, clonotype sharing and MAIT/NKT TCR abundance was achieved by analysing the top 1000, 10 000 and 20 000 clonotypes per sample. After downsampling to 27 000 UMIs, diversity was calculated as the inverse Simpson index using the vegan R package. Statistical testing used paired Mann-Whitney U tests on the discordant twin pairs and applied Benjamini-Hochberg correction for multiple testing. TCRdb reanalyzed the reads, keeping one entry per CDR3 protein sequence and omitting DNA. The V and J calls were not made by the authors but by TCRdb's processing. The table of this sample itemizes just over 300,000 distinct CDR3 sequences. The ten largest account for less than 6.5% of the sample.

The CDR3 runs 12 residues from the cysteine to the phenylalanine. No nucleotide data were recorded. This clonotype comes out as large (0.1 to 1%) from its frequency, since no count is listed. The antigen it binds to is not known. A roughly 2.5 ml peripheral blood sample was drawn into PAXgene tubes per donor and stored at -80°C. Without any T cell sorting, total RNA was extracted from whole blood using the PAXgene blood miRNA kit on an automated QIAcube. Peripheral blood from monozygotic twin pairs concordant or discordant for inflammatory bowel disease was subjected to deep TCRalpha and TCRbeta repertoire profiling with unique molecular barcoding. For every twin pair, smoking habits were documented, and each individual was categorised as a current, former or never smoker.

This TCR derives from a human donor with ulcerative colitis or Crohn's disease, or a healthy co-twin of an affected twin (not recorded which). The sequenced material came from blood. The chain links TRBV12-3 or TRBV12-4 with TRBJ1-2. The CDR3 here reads CASQQFFYGYTF.